The TCR beta chain described here comes from a study of shared clonotypes between healthy human individuals. The study's findings and limits: It was the non-shared clonotypes that had lower generation probabilities than clonotypes shared by all four donors.

This clone was counted a few times. Its antigen is undetermined. Repertoires were generated with immunoSEQ multiplex PCR, while TCRdb's copy carries only in-frame clones and drops some. The table shows some 2,500,000 clones, with roughly 93% occurring only once. This sequence originates from a man between 18 and 29 years old in good health. Some clones in this sample may be carry-over from other donors' samples. The sample consisted of naive CD4+ T cells from PBMCs. This sample's subset: CD45RA+ positively selected.

The CDR3 region has the DNA TGTGCCAGCAGCCAATTTCGGGCCGGCGGGGAAGCTTTCTTT. Its protein product is CASSQFRAGGEAFF. The rearrangement joins TRBV14 to TRBJ1-1; D call uncertain. The CDR3 is 14 amino acids. Trimming stripped 2 bases from V and 8 bases from J, with 15 bases between. Germline CDR1 reads SGHDN; CDR2 reads FVKESK.